The sequence of this T cell receptor (beta chain) was determined in a study of blood T cells in healthy people across ages. The draw of peripheral blood yielded ten milliliters from each donor. This clonotype turned up a few times. In germline, CDR1 is MGHRA, CDR2 YSYEKL. The CDR3 runs 13 residues. With 6 bases clipped from V and 2 bases from J, the junction kept 3 bases outside the gene matches. Using a J-beta primer mix together with a sample-barcoded 5' primer, a second PCR was run for about 7 to 12 cycles. TCRdb passed the 5' RACE reads through MiXCR, listing each CDR3 protein once. The sample records 800,000 or so distinct CDR3 sequences, roughly 25% being singletons. The sample also formed part of further work on T cells of mothers and their children.

Sequenced: blood. This receptor was obtained from a boy younger than 18 in good health. The chain recombines TRBV4-1 with TRBJ1-2, with 7 nucleotides matching TRBD1. In DNA form, the CDR3 reads TGCGCCAGCAGGGCAGGGGGGAACTATGGCTACACCTTC. It encodes CASRAGGNYGYTF.